This TCR beta chain comes out of a study of blood T cell repertoires in COVID-19. Turning to the study itself: COVID-19 samples from acute and convalescent phases originated in the United States, Italy and Spain. Sample material is recorded as cDNA or gDNA derived from T cells, B-cell-depleted T cells, or PBMCs.

The ends lost 4 bases at V and 6 bases at J; junction bases unmatched: 9. The CDR3 is made up of 15 amino acids. Germline assignment: CDR1 SGHRS and CDR2 YFSETQ. The protocol was immunoSEQ multiplex PCR, while the TCRdb copy is restricted to in-frame clones and leaves out a portion. The sample lists approximately 59,000 clones; 80% to 90% were seen once. The sequencing input was peripheral blood. This sequence joins TRBV5-1 and TRBJ1-1; 10 bases map to TRBD1. The clonotype originates from a human donor in a cohort sampled during active COVID-19. The CDR3 region has the DNA TGCGCCAGCAGCCGAGGGGACAGGGGTAATGCTGAAGCTTTCTTT. Translated, it gives CASSRGDRGNAEAFF.